These T cell receptor beta chains were read from a single sample in a study of T cells after yellow fever vaccination. TCRdb itself ran the 5' RACE reads through MiXCR, one entry per CDR3 protein. This table holds over 100,000 distinct CDR3 sequences, roughly 8.4% found once. The sequenced sample was CD8+ T cells sorted from PBMCs, obtained 45 days after the yellow fever booster vaccination. The receptor set was obtained from a man younger than 45 who received the YFV17D yellow fever vaccine. The CDR3 runs from the conserved cysteine through the conserved F or W. Each record gives: V gene, D gene, clone size, J gene, CDR3 DNA, CDR3 protein. D genes are given only for firm matches. A clone size is listed for some rows: how often the clone was seen (once, few, many), or a class if it is expanded.

TRBV6-1	.	many	TRBJ2-5	TGTGCCAGCAGTACCAACTCCCGAGAGTACCAAGAGACCCAGTACTTC	CASSTNSREYQETQYF
TRBV5-1	.	many	TRBJ2-3	TGCGCCAGCAGCTTGTCTCTTGGCGTACCCACAGATACGCAGTATTTT	CASSLSLGVPTDTQYF
TRBV15	.	many	TRBJ2-7	TGTGCCACCAGCAGAGCGCTGAGCCTCTCCTACGAGCAGTACTTC	CATSRALSLSYEQYF
TRBV6-5	.	many	TRBJ2-7	TGTGCCAGCAGTTACACACCCGCCGTGGGTCAGCTGTACTTC	CASSYTPAVGQLYF
TRBV5-1	TRBD1	.	TRBJ1-1	TGCGCCAGCAGCAACAACCAGGACAGGGGAGACACTGAAGCTTTCTTT	CASSNNQDRGDTEAFF
TRBV9	.	many	TRBJ2-3	TGTGCCAGCTGGGGATATGGACTGATCACAGATACGCAGTATTTT	CASWGYGLITDTQYF
TRBV15	TRBD2	.	TRBJ2-2	TGTGCCACCAGCAGACTAGCGGGAGGGCCAGGTACCGGGGAGCTGTTTTTT	CATSRLAGGPGTGELFF
TRBV20-1	TRBD2	.	TRBJ2-1	TGCAGTGCTTTTAGCGGGAGTAGCAATGAGCAGTTCTTC	CSAFSGSSNEQFF
TRBV9	.	few	TRBJ2-7	TGTGCCAGCAGCGTAGTCGACAGTACCAACGAGCAGTACTTC	CASSVVDSTNEQYF
TRBV12-3/TRBV12-4	.	many	TRBJ2-7	TGTGCCAGCAGTGTCACCGGTGCCAACCCTTACTTC	CASSVTGANPYF
TRBV6-2/TRBV6-3	.	.	TRBJ1-1	TGTGCCAGCAGTTACGTAGCCAACAGTGAACGGGCTGAAGCTTTCTTT	CASSYVANSERAEAFF
TRBV7-2	.	few	TRBJ2-1	TGTGCCAGCAGGCTAGGACTGGACAACTACAATGAGCAGTTCTTC	CASRLGLDNYNEQFF
TRBV20-1	.	many	TRBJ1-1	TGCAGTGCTCTCCGGGAGGGGAGGGCTGAAGCTTTCTTT	CSALREGRAEAFF
TRBV9	.	many	TRBJ2-3	TGTGCCAGCAGCGTCGGGTTCGGAGAGGGCACAGATACGCAGTATTTT	CASSVGFGEGTDTQYF
TRBV4-3	TRBD1	.	TRBJ1-3	TGCGCCAGCAGCCAAACAGGGGGATTCGCTGGAAACACCATATATTTT	CASSQTGGFAGNTIYF
TRBV5-1	TRBD2	many	TRBJ2-1	TGCGCCAGCAGCGTAAGACTAGCGGGAGGCAATGAGCAGTTCTTC	CASSVRLAGGNEQFF
TRBV20-1	.	many	TRBJ2-2	TGCAGTGCTTTACAGGGAAACACCGGGGAGCTGTTTTTT	CSALQGNTGELFF
TRBV5-6	.	many	TRBJ2-1	TGTGCCAGCAGCTTGGTAGGACTAATGATCTACAATGAGCAGTTCTTC	CASSLVGLMIYNEQFF
TRBV29-1	.	many	TRBJ2-1	TGCAGCGTTACCGGGACGCTTAACAATGAGCAGTTCTTC	CSVTGTLNNEQFF
TRBV3-1	.	few	TRBJ1-1	TGTGCCAGCAGCCAAATGGGGTCGAACACTGAAGCTTTCTTT	CASSQMGSNTEAFF
TRBV7-2	.	many	TRBJ1-1	TGTGCCAGCATCCTATCCCAAGCCGCCGCCACTGAAGCTTTCTTT	CASILSQAAATEAFF
TRBV11-1	TRBD2	few	TRBJ2-1	TGTGCCAGCAGCTTGGGCGGGGGAAGCTCCTACAATGAGCAGTTCTTC	CASSLGGGSSYNEQFF
TRBV6-5	.	few	TRBJ2-7	TGTGCCAGCAGCCTTCAGGGGACCCAATACGAGCAGTACTTC	CASSLQGTQYEQYF
TRBV19	TRBD1	many	TRBJ2-1	TGTGCCAGTAGTGGAGGGACAGGGGGCTTAGGGGAGCAGTTCTTC	CASSGGTGGLGEQFF
TRBV28	.	few	TRBJ2-7	TGTGCCAGCAGAAAAGGGGACCTAAGCTACGAGCAGTACTTC	CASRKGDLSYEQYF
TRBV20-1	.	many	TRBJ2-2	TGCAGTGCTAGAGATAGGCTAGCGCAATACACCGGGGAGCTGTTTTTT	CSARDRLAQYTGELFF
TRBV5-6	.	few	TRBJ2-7	TGTGCCAGCAGCGACGGACGAACTATTTACGAGCAGTACTTC	CASSDGRTIYEQYF
TRBV29-1	.	many	TRBJ2-5	TGCAGCGTTGAGCCCCGGGGGGCGGAGCAGACCCAGTACTTC	CSVEPRGAEQTQYF
TRBV5-4	.	.	TRBJ2-7	TGTGCCAGCAGCCGGGAGATCGCCTACGAGCAGTACTTC	CASSREIAYEQYF
TRBV5-1	TRBD1	many	TRBJ2-1	TGCGCCAGCAGCTTAGGGACAGTGTCCTACAATGAGCAGTTCTTC	CASSLGTVSYNEQFF
TRBV9	.	few	TRBJ2-2	TGTGCCAGCAGCGGTATGGCCGGGGAGCTGTTTTTT	CASSGMAGELFF
TRBV4-2	.	many	TRBJ2-2	TGTGCCAGCACCCTCCTAGAGGGAGGTGGCACCGGGGAGCTGTTTTTT	CASTLLEGGGTGELFF
TRBV20-1	.	many	TRBJ2-5	TGCAGTGCTAGAGAAAAGGCTCGGGGACAAGAGACCCAGTACTTC	CSAREKARGQETQYF
TRBV5-1	.	few	TRBJ2-3	TGCGCCAGCAGCCAGCGCGGGGAGGATACGCAGTATTTT	CASSQRGEDTQYF
TRBV5-1	TRBD1	.	TRBJ2-7	TGCGCCAGCAGCTTGGGTTGGACAGGGGGTTACGAGCAGTACTTC	CASSLGWTGGYEQYF
TRBV6-5	.	many	TRBJ2-1	TGTGCCTGCGCCAAAGGGGGGAGCCCCCTCAATGAGCAGTTCTTC	CACAKGGSPLNEQFF
TRBV7-2	.	many	TRBJ2-3	TGTGCCAGCAGCTTCGGAGTGAGGCAGTATTTT	CASSFGVRQYF
TRBV7-2	TRBD1	many	TRBJ2-7	TGTGCCAGCAGGGGACAGGGTCGGTACGAGCAGTACTTC	CASRGQGRYEQYF
TRBV29-1	.	many	TRBJ2-7	TGCAGCGTTCTACTCGGGCGGCAAAGCTCCTACGAGCAGTACTTC	CSVLLGRQSSYEQYF
TRBV20-1	TRBD2	.	TRBJ2-3	TGCAGTGCTAGCACTAGCGGGGCATCAGATACGCAGTATTTT	CSASTSGASDTQYF
TRBV7-6	.	many	TRBJ2-1	TGTGCCAGCAGCCGTGGCAGCGACGAGCAGTTCTTC	CASSRGSDEQFF
TRBV12-3/TRBV12-4	TRBD2	many	TRBJ2-1	TGTGCCAGCAGCGGGACTAGCGGCCTGTTAGGTGAGCAGTTCTTC	CASSGTSGLLGEQFF
TRBV4-3	.	many	TRBJ1-6	TGCGCCAGCAGCCAAGATGGGGGGCGTTCGTCACCCCTCCACTTT	CASSQDGGRSSPLHF
TRBV12-3/TRBV12-4	TRBD1	many	TRBJ2-7	TGTGCCAGCACAGGGACAGACTCCTACGAGCAGTACTTC	CASTGTDSYEQYF
TRBV27	.	.	TRBJ2-7	TGTGCCAGTTTCTCCGTCTCCTACGAGCAGTACTTC	CASFSVSYEQYF
TRBV7-9	.	many	TRBJ2-4	TGTGCCAGCAGCTTGGGACTGCAAGGCCAGTACTTC	CASSLGLQGQYF
TRBV4-2	.	many	TRBJ2-1	TGTGCCAGCAGCCAACCAGCCAATGAGCAGTTCTTC	CASSQPANEQFF
TRBV20-1	TRBD2	many	TRBJ2-1	TGCAGTGCCTCCGGACTAGCGGGATCGTACAATGAGCAGTTCTTC	CSASGLAGSYNEQFF
TRBV4-1	TRBD1	.	TRBJ1-2	TGCGCCAGCAGCCAAGGTTACACCGGGACAGTCATCTATGGCTACACCTTC	CASSQGYTGTVIYGYTF
TRBV5-6	.	.	TRBJ2-1	TGTGCCAGCAGCTTGGATCCCTCAGGGGGGGATGAGCAGTTCTTC	CASSLDPSGGDEQFF
TRBV6-6	.	many	TRBJ1-2	TGTGCCAGCAGTGCGGGGCCCCCCGGTGGCTACACCTTC	CASSAGPPGGYTF
TRBV20-1	TRBD2	.	TRBJ2-6	TGCAGTGCCCCCGTAGCGGGAGGTATCTCTGGGGCCAACGTCCTGACTTTC	CSAPVAGGISGANVLTF